One sample yielded the 28 T cell receptor beta chains listed below, sequenced in a study of blood T cells in healthy people across ages. A second PCR of 7 to 11 cycles used a sample-barcoded 5' primer and a J-beta primer mix. MiXCR, applied by TCRdb to the 5' RACE reads, yields one record per CDR3 protein. The sample lists around 970,000 distinct CDR3 sequences, just over 50% occurring once. Sequences were obtained from blood. These receptors were obtained from a woman in her sixties or seventies in good health.

This clonotype was detected a few times. The CDR3 coding sequence is TGTGCCAGCAGTCCCGGGATAGCGGGGGCTCGAGAGACCCAGTACTTC. It codes for CASSPGIAGARETQYF. The chain joins TRBV12-3 or TRBV12-4 to TRBJ2-5, with TRBD2 matching over 9 bases. Trimming cost V 5 bases and J 4 bases; bases outside gene matches: 11. This CDR3 region has 16 residues.

In its sample, this clonotype was seen a few times. The CDR3 coding sequence is TGCAGCGCTGGGCAGCTTTCCACAGATACGCAGTATTTT. It is translated as CSAGQLSTDTQYF. The chain has TRBV29-1 and TRBJ2-3; D remains unclear. Between the trimmed V and J ends, which lost 7 bases and 2 bases, there was a span of 13 bases. The CDR3 is 13 residues long. CDR1 is SQVTM and CDR2 is ANQGSEA in the germline V gene.

This clonotype was seen more than once but under ten times. The chain employs TRBV18 and TRBJ2-1; D remains unclear. The CDR3 is made up of 14 amino acids. V lost 3 bases and J 6 bases, leaving 12 bases between the germline ends. Germline CDR1 reads KGHSH; CDR2 reads LQKENI. In DNA form, the CDR3 reads TGTGCCAGCTCACCCCTCGGCCGACCCAATGAGCAGTTCTTC. Protein: CASSPLGRPNEQFF.

This chain connects TRBV2 to TRBJ2-4; no definite D call. V was clipped by 3 bases and J by 0 bases, with 12 bases between them. The length of the CDR3 is 16 residues. Germline values: CDR1 SNHLY, CDR2 FYNNEI. CDR3 loop: CASSDGTAIAKNIQYF. CDR3 DNA sequence: TGTGCCAGCAGTGACGGCACCGCTATAGCCAAAAACATTCAGTACTTC.

The chain carries TRBV7-7 and TRBJ2-5; 7 bases match TRBD2. Germline V CDR1 and CDR2: SSHAT, FNYEAQ (reference sequence). J lost 1 base, V lost 11 bases, and 4 bases had no gene match. This CDR3 has 12 residues. CDR3 sequence reads: CALGGIQETQYF. The CDR3 DNA reads TGTGCCTTGGGAGGGATCCAAGAGACCCAGTACTTC. Combining the CDR3 with reference TRBV7-7 and TRBJ2-5 gives the whole variable domain GAGVSQSPRYKVTKRGQDVTLRCDPISSHATLYWYQQALGQGPEFLTYFNYEAQPDKSGLPSDRFSAERPEGSISTLTIQRTEQRDSAMYRCALGGIQETQYFGPGTRLLVL.

The gene calls are TRBV6-5 and TRBJ2-6, with TRBD1 as a possible D gene (5 bases). V shed 5 bases and J shed 1 base, with 9 bases lying between them. The CDR3 is made up of 15 amino acids. The germline CDR1 and CDR2 sequences are MNHEY and SVGAGI. CDR3 in DNA: TGTGCCAGCAGTGACAGATCGTCTGGGGCCAACGTCCTGACTTTC. Translated, it gives CASSDRSSGANVLTF.

The CDR3 DNA reads as TGTGCCAGCAGTGAACAAACAGGCTCTGGGGCCAACGTCCTGACTTTC. The encoded protein is CASSEQTGSGANVLTF. This sequence joins TRBV2 and TRBJ2-6, with D tentatively TRBD1 (5 bases). Germline CDR1 reads SNHLY; CDR2 reads FYNNEI. This CDR3 is built from 16 residues. Trimming removed 2 bases at V and 0 bases at J, with 8 bases between.

The rearrangement links TRBV5-1 to TRBJ2-2; 13 bases agree with TRBD2. The V segment lost 3 bases and the J segment 3 bases; nucleotides outside the gene matches: 5. The germline gives CDR1 SGHRS, CDR2 YFSETQ. CDR3 size: 17 residues. CDR3 DNA: TGCGCCAGCAGCTGGGGGACTAGCGGGGCCCACACCGGGGAGCTGTTTTTT. This gives the protein CASSWGTSGAHTGELFF.

This chain uses TRBV27 with TRBJ1-1, with D possibly matching TRBD1 (6 bases). This CDR3 comprises 14 residues. V was trimmed by 0 bases and J by 11 bases, leaving 16 bases between them. The germline V gene has CDR1 MNHEY and CDR2 SMNVEV (reference sequence). CDR3 protein: CASSLSGGGTVAFF. The DNA of the CDR3 is TGTGCCAGCAGTTTATCCGGGGGCGGAACGGTCGCTTTCTTT.

The chain combines TRBV14 with TRBJ1-6, with 7 bases aligning to TRBD1. This CDR3 has 14 residues. The trim removed 2 bases at V and 9 bases at J, leaving 4 bases unmatched. Per the germline V gene, CDR1 is SGHDN and CDR2 is FVKESK. The CDR3, as DNA: TGTGCCAGCAGCCAATCTACAGGGGTTTCACCCCTCCACTTT. Translation: CASSQSTGVSPLHF.

The chain employs TRBV2 and TRBJ1-4; D is unresolved. The V and J ends lost 0 bases and 8 bases respectively, with 10 bases between them. Germline V gene sequence: CDR1 SNHLY, CDR2 FYNNEI. The CDR3 consists of 14 residues. CDR3 in amino acids: CASSEAPAEEKLFF. The CDR3 nucleotides read TGTGCCAGCAGTGAAGCCCCGGCGGAGGAAAAACTGTTTTTT.

The rearrangement uses TRBV28 and TRBJ2-7; 9 nucleotides line up with TRBD1. Germline V gives CDR1 MDHEN, CDR2 SYDVKM. V was clipped by 6 bases and J by 1 base; unmatched bases: 4. The CDR3 covers 14 residues. CDR3 nucleotides: TGTGCCAGCAGAACAGGGGGCGCATCCTACGAGCAGTACTTC. Protein product: CASRTGGASYEQYF.

This clonotype was counted only a few times. The chain employs TRBV28 and TRBJ2-7, with a tentative D call TRBD1 (6 bases). The V gene lost 6 bases and the J gene lost 5 bases, with 17 bases spanning the gap. Per the germline V gene, CDR1 is MDHEN and CDR2 is SYDVKM. The CDR3 covers 14 residues. DNA of the CDR3: TGTGCCAGCAGCTCGGGACACCTATTCCACGAGCAGTACTTC. This codes for CASSSGHLFHEQYF.

The chain links TRBV6-6 to TRBJ2-5, with a tentative D call TRBD2 (7 bases). The CDR3 consists of 15 residues. Deletions cut 4 bases from V and 11 bases from J, with 23 bases between. Germline V CDR1 and CDR2: MNHNY, SVGAGI (reference sequence). CDR3 DNA sequence: TGTGCCAGCAGTTGGACGGGAGGCCAAAAGGGGGAGCAGTACTTC. It yields the protein CASSWTGGQKGEQYF.

V and J are TRBV20-1 and TRBJ1-2, with TRBD1 identical over 10 bases. The CDR3 contains 15 residues. Losses at the gene ends were 3 bases for V and 7 bases for J; bases not matched to a gene: 11. CDR1 DFQATT and CDR2 SNEGSKA come from the germline V gene (reference sequence). Here the CDR3 DNA reads TGCAGTGCTAGCATGACAGGGGGCGCGTTCTGTGGCTACACCTTC. Translation: CSASMTGGAFCGYTF.

This clonotype appeared many times. A clone one base away is much larger, so this may be a read error. The chain combines TRBV18 with TRBJ2-7; no clear D gene. The CDR3 sequence is 12 residues long. The V gene's germline CDR1 is KGHSH and CDR2 LQKENI. The CDR3 sequence: CASAPEGYEQYF. In DNA, the CDR3 is TGTGCCAGCGCACCAGAAGGCTACGAGCAGTACTTC.

The rearrangement uses TRBV4-1 and TRBJ2-5; 9 bases match TRBD2. After removal of 1 base from V and 0 bases from J, the junction contained 9 bases not matched to a gene. CDR1 is MGHRA, CDR2 YSYEKL, per germline. This CDR3 has 18 amino acids. CDR3 in DNA: TGCGCCAGCAGCCAAGGTCTCCGCCTAGCGGGGTACCAAGAGACCCAGTACTTC. It encodes CASSQGLRLAGYQETQYF.

The gene calls are TRBV12-3 or TRBV12-4 and TRBJ2-6; no reliable D call. V was pared by 10 bases and J by 1 base, with 8 bases between. The CDR3 has 13 residues. The CDR3 spells CANAESGANVLTF. The CDR3 nucleotides are TGTGCCAATGCCGAGTCTGGGGCCAACGTCCTGACTTTC.

The rearrangement links TRBV20-1 to TRBJ2-6, with D possibly TRBD2 on 5 matching bases. Germline CDR1 reads DFQATT; CDR2 reads SNEGSKA (reference sequence). The CDR3 length is 17 residues. Deletions cut 0 bases from V and 4 bases from J, with 16 bases between. CDR3 nucleotide sequence: TGCAGTGCTAGAGATCTTTACTTGTCGGGAGGGGCCAACGTCCTGACTTTC. Translating it yields CSARDLYLSGGANVLTF.

The chain joins TRBV20-1 to TRBJ1-1; no clear D gene. This CDR3 spans 12 amino acids. Germline lookup yields CDR1 DFQATT and CDR2 SNEGSKA (reference sequence). V dropped 5 bases and J dropped 6 bases, with 13 bases sitting between them. Here the CDR3 DNA reads TGCAGTGCTTTTGGAGCAGGCGCTGAAGCTTTCTTT. Translated: CSAFGAGAEAFF.

This clonotype was observed a single time. V usage is TRBV4-1 and J usage is TRBJ2-2; no clear D. The CDR3 is 16 amino acids. CDR1 is MGHRA, CDR2 YSYEKL, per germline. Trimming cost V 0 bases and J 4 bases, with 12 bases left between them. CDR3 residues: CASSQDLVGPTGELFF. CDR3 bases: TGCGCCAGCAGCCAAGATCTAGTCGGCCCCACCGGGGAGCTGTTTTTT.

Only one count was recorded for this clonotype. The chain joins TRBV7-9 to TRBJ1-5; D call uncertain. V was cut by 3 bases and J by 5 bases, with 26 bases left in between. CDR1 is SEHNR and CDR2 is FQNEAQ in the germline V gene (reference sequence). The CDR3 spans 19 residues. The CDR3 DNA reads as TGTGCCAGCAGCTTGGACGTGGGTTTTGGCTGGACCCAGGATCAGCCCCAGCATTTT. This translates into CASSLDVGFGWTQDQPQHF.

This rearrangement joins TRBV27 to TRBJ1-1; D perhaps matches TRBD1 (5 bases). V lost 6 bases, J lost 3 bases, and 11 bases lay in between. Germline CDR1 and CDR2: MNHEY and SMNVEV (reference sequence). The CDR3 contains 13 residues. CDR3: CASSHGADTEAFF. CDR3 bases: TGTGCCAGCAGCCACGGGGCCGACACTGAAGCTTTCTTT.

This clonotype was observed a handful of times. The rearrangement uses TRBV7-9 and TRBJ2-3; a possible D gene is TRBD2 (6 bases). Germline values: CDR1 SEHNR, CDR2 FQNEAQ (reference sequence). V lost 1 base to trimming and J lost 1 base, with 18 bases between them. This CDR3 is built from 18 residues. The CDR3 region is CASSLDPFRESGTDTQYF. The CDR3 bases are TGTGCCAGCAGCTTAGACCCTTTCCGGGAGTCAGGCACAGATACGCAGTATTTT. Complete variable domain (other parts from reference TRBV7-9 and TRBJ2-3): DTGVSQNPRHKITKRGQNVTFRCDPISEHNRLYWYRQTLGQGPEFLTYFQNEAQLEKSRLLSDRFSAERPKGSFSTLEIQRTEQGDSAMYLCASSLDPFRESGTDTQYFGPGTRLTVL.

The chain links TRBV12-3 or TRBV12-4 to TRBJ2-5; TRBD2 aligns across 8 bases. This CDR3 region has 15 residues. J lost 3 bases, V lost 4 bases, and 7 bases had no gene match. CDR3 sequence reads: CASSSGGGPEETQYF. CDR3 DNA: TGTGCCAGCAGTTCGGGGGGGGGGCCCGAAGAGACCCAGTACTTC.

The chain employs TRBV7-9 and TRBJ2-7, with 11 bases fitting TRBD2. After removal of 4 bases from V and 4 bases from J, the junction contained 6 bases not matched to a gene. Germline-derived CDR1 and CDR2 are SEHNR and FQNEAQ (reference sequence). CDR3 length: 15 residues. CDR3 sequence: CASSSQLAGAYEQYF. DNA of the CDR3: TGTGCCAGCAGCTCCCAACTAGCGGGGGCTTACGAGCAGTACTTC.

The V gene is TRBV28, the J gene TRBJ1-4; 7 nucleotides line up with TRBD1. Per the germline V gene, CDR1 is MDHEN and CDR2 is SYDVKM. V gave up 5 bases and J gave up 4 bases; unmatched junction bases: 10. The CDR3 has 16 residues. The CDR3 spells CASSIYTGASNEKLFF. In DNA, the CDR3 is TGTGCCAGCAGTATTTATACAGGGGCCAGTAATGAAAAACTGTTTTTT. The full variable domain, its missing parts supplied by reference TRBV28 and TRBJ1-4, is DVKVTQSSRYLVKRTGEKVFLECVQDMDHENMFWYRQDPGLGLRLIYFSYDVKMKEKGDIPEGYSVSREKKERFSLILESASTNQTSMYLCASSIYTGASNEKLFFGSGTQLSVL.

The V gene is TRBV29-1, the J gene TRBJ2-7; TRBD2 is a possible D gene (5 bases). The CDR3 has 11 amino acids. V lost 7 bases, J lost 6 bases, and 13 bases lay in between. Germline CDR1 is SQVTM and CDR2 is ANQGSEA. Here the CDR3 DNA reads TGCAGCGCCGCCCTAGCTGGCGAGCAGTACTTC. Protein product: CSAALAGEQYF.